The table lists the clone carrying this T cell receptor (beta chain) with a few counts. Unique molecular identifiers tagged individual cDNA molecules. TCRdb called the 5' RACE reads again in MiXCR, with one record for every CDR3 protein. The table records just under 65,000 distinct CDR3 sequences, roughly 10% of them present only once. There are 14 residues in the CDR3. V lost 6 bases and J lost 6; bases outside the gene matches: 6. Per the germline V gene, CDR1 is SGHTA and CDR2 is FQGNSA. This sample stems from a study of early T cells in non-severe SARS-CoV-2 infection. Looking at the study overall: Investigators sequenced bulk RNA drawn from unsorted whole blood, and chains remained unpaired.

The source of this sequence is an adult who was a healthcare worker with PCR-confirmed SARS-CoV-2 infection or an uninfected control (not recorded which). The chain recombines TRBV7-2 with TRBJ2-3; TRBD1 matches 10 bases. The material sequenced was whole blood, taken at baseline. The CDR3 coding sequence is TGTGCCAGCAGAGCGGGACAGGGGATTGATACGCAGTATTTT. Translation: CASRAGQGIDTQYF.